The source of this TCR beta chain is a study of T cells in Graves' hyperthyroidism and ophthalmopathy. Patients aged 18 to 65 had newly diagnosed hyperthyroidism of under 2 months' duration. Each diagnosis was grounded in clinical symptoms, serum thyroxine and TRAb, thyroid ultrasound, and orbital computed tomography. The CDR3 covers 14 residues. CDR1 is MNHNS and CDR2 is SASEGT in the germline V gene. V was clipped by 6 bases and J by 4 bases, with 12 bases between them. Using RNA transcripts as the source, TCR beta CDR3 regions were amplified. The study used the HTBI primer set for a first-round RT-PCR of the TCR CDR3. TCRdb processed the multiplex PCR reads anew with MiXCR; each CDR3 protein has one entry. This table has 250,000 to 300,000 distinct CDR3 sequences, just over 14% appearing once. This clonotype has a count of ten or more.

Sequencing was performed on blood. The source is a woman in her forties with Graves' hyperthyroidism that later progressed to Graves' ophthalmopathy. The chain has TRBV6-1 and TRBJ1-4, with D possibly TRBD1 on 5 matching bases. CDR3 bases: TGTGCCAGCAGGACGGGACTTCGTAATGAAAAACTGTTTTTT. Amino acids: CASRTGLRNEKLFF.